This entry concerns a single T cell receptor beta chain. Its target is unknown. This record belongs to a study of T cell responses to AZD1222 COVID-19 vaccine. Findings of the study overall: The breadth and depth of Spike-specific TCRs increased once two AZD1222 doses had been given.

Measured with immunoSEQ multiplex PCR; TCRdb has only the in-frame clones, and not every one. The repertoire holds some 110,000 clones, with roughly 90% as singletons. J was trimmed by 3 bases and V by 6 bases; bases with no gene match: 1. Looked up from germline, CDR1 is MNHEY and CDR2 is SMNVEV (reference sequence). This CDR3 has 13 residues. This specimen was peripheral blood, taken on day 0 of AZD1222 vaccination. The sequence was collected from an adult in good health. This chain joins TRBV27 and TRBJ1-3; 8 positions agree with TRBD1. The CDR3: CASRGQVGNTIYF. The CDR3 DNA reads TGTGCCAGCAGGGGACAGGTTGGAAACACCATATATTTT.